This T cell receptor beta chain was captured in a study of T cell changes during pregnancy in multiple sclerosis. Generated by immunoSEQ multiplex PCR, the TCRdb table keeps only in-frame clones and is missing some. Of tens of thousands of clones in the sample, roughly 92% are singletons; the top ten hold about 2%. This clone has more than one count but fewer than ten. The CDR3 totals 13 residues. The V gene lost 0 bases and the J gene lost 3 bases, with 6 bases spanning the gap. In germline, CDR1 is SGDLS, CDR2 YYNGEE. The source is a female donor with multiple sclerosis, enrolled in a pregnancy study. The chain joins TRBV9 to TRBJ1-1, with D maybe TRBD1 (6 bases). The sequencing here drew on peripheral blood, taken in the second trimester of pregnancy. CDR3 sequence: CASSVDRDTEAFF. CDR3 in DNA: TGTGCCAGCAGCGTAGACAGGGACACTGAAGCTTTCTTT.